The next 21 T cell receptor beta chains were all read from a single sample in a study of post-analysis software for immune sequencing data. Which antigens these TCRs recognize remains unknown. Unique molecular identifiers featured in each of the TCR beta cDNA libraries. Using its own MiXCR run on the PCR reads, TCRdb lists one record per CDR3 protein. The table includes some 500,000 distinct CDR3 sequences, approximately 46% detected once. Study-level points and caveats: About five TRBV segments occurring more often in patients than controls included TRBV5-6, TRBV5-1 and TRBV20-1.

Specimen: blood. The source of these receptors is a girl aged 5 to 17 with multiple sclerosis.

This chain joins TRBV4-1 and TRBJ1-2; the match to TRBD1 covers 9 bases. This CDR3 comprises 14 residues. Germline V CDR1 and CDR2: MGHRA, YSYEKL. Unmatched junction bases numbered 9, after V lost 6 bases and J lost 7 bases. CDR3 bases: TGCGCCAGCAGAAGGACAGGGGAAGTATCTGGCTACACCTTC. Its translation is CASRRTGEVSGYTF.

V usage is TRBV7-9 and J usage is TRBJ2-1; D is ambiguous. There are 11 residues in the CDR3. Trimming removed 5 bases at V and 13 bases at J, with 12 bases between. Germline V gene data show CDR1 as SEHNR and CDR2 as FQNEAQ (reference sequence). CDR3 sequence: CASSPLETQFF. CDR3 coding DNA: TGTGCCAGCAGCCCGTTGGAGACCCAGTTCTTC. Complete variable domain (other parts from reference TRBV7-9 and TRBJ2-1): DTGVSQNPRHKITKRGQNVTFRCDPISEHNRLYWYRQTLGQGPEFLTYFQNEAQLEKSRLLSDRFSAERPKGSFSTLEIQRTEQGDSAMYLCASSPLETQFFGPGTRLTVL.

The table lists this clonotype with a few counts. The rearrangement links TRBV7-3 to TRBJ2-3; TRBD1 matches at 8 bases. CDR1 and CDR2 from the germline V gene are SGHTA and FQGTGA. Trimming removed 5 bases from V and 8 bases from J; junction bases left unmatched: 6. The CDR3 contains 13 residues. Here the CDR3 DNA reads TGTGCCAGCAGCCCGGACAGGGTCGGTACGCAGTATTTT. Residues: CASSPDRVGTQYF.

V usage is TRBV11-2 and J usage is TRBJ2-5; D is perhaps TRBD1 or TRBD2 (5 bases each). There are 12 residues in the CDR3. Germline V gives CDR1 SGHAT, CDR2 FQNNGV. V was pared by 1 base and J by 13 bases, with 13 bases between. The CDR3 DNA is TGTGCCAGCAGCTTAGCCGGGGACGTAGTGTACTTC. This gives the protein CASSLAGDVVYF.

This clonotype has only a few counts. CDR3 nucleotide sequence: TGTGCCAGCAGTTGGGGAAACATTCAGTACTTC. Amino acids: CASSWGNIQYF. V gene TRBV12-3 or TRBV12-4 combines with J gene TRBJ2-4; D is ambiguous. This CDR3 is built from 11 residues. V gave up 4 bases and J gave up 6 bases, with 4 bases separating them.

The J gene is TRBJ2-7, the V gene TRBV20-1, with 7 nucleotides matching TRBD1. With V trimmed by 5 bases and J by 2 bases, 12 bases remained unmatched. From germline, CDR1 is DFQATT and CDR2 SNEGSKA (reference sequence). The CDR3 consists of 15 residues. DNA of the CDR3: TGCAGTGCTCCGAGGGCGACAGGGATAGCCTACGAGCAGTACTTC. This sequence encodes CSAPRATGIAYEQYF.

The V and J genes are TRBV7-3 and TRBJ2-7; 8 bases align to TRBD2. The V and J ends lost 1 base and 3 bases, in that order; junction bases with no gene match: 5. This CDR3 has 15 residues. CDR1 and CDR2 (germline): SGHTA, FQGTGA. The CDR3 coding sequence is TGTGCCAGCAGCTTAAAAAGCGGGAGTAACTACGAGCAGTACTTC. Translating it yields CASSLKSGSNYEQYF.

This clonotype was recorded a few times. This chain links TRBV28 with TRBJ1-5, with 9 nucleotides matching TRBD1. The CDR3 sequence is 17 residues long. The junction had 13 bases not matched to a gene; V was cut back by 6 bases and J by 4 bases. Germline CDR1 MDHEN, CDR2 SYDVKM. The CDR3 DNA is TGTGCCAGCAGGACGCTCCCGGGACAGGGCCGGAATCAGCCCCAGCATTTT. Translated, it gives CASRTLPGQGRNQPQHF.

The chain joins TRBV3-1 to TRBJ1-5; 7 bases align to TRBD1. This CDR3 is built from 15 residues. Germline V gene lookup returns CDR1 LGHDT and CDR2 YNNKEL (reference sequence). Unmatched junction bases numbered 3, after V lost 1 base and J lost 3 bases. In nucleotides, the CDR3 is TGTGCCAGCAGCCAAGGACAGGGTCTCAATCAGCCCCAGCATTTT. This gives the protein CASSQGQGLNQPQHF.

The chain combines TRBV20-1 with TRBJ2-1, with TRBD2 matching over 8 bases. The germline V gene has CDR1 DFQATT and CDR2 SNEGSKA (reference sequence). V gave up 2 bases and J gave up 6 bases; unmatched junction bases: 3. The CDR3 is 13 residues long. For the CDR3, the DNA is TGCAGTGCTAGACTAGCGGGCGTCAATGAGCAGTTCTTC. As protein: CSARLAGVNEQFF.

This clonotype was counted many times. Germline and junction disagree at one end, which may indicate a read error. V and J are TRBV5-1 and TRBJ2-3; D not resolved. This CDR3 is built from 12 residues. Germline loops: CDR1 SGHRS, CDR2 YFSETQ. CDR3 nucleotide sequence: TGTGCCAGCAGTTTTAGCACAGATACGCAGTATTTT. It codes for CASSFSTDTQYF.

The chain uses TRBV28 and TRBJ2-3; 8 nucleotides agree with TRBD2. The CDR3 sequence is 15 residues long. CDR1 is MDHEN, CDR2 SYDVKM, per germline. V was clipped by 2 bases and J by 2 bases; unmatched bases: 3. CDR3 in amino acids: CASSLPGGNTDTQYF. The CDR3 bases are TGTGCCAGCAGTTTACCGGGAGGGAACACAGATACGCAGTATTTT. The variable domain in full, with the rest retrieved from reference TRBV28 and TRBJ2-3, is DVKVTQSSRYLVKRTGEKVFLECVQDMDHENMFWYRQDPGLGLRLIYFSYDVKMKEKGDIPEGYSVSREKKERFSLILESASTNQTSMYLCASSLPGGNTDTQYFGPGTRLTVL.

This clonotype was detected only a few times. The V gene is TRBV7-8, the J gene TRBJ1-2, with unresolved D. Germline CDR1 is SGHVS and CDR2 is FQNEAQ. This CDR3 is built from 13 residues. V shed 5 bases and J shed 0 bases, with 7 bases lying between them. CDR3 in amino acids: CASSPKTNYGYTF. The CDR3 coding sequence is TGTGCCAGCAGCCCCAAGACTAACTATGGCTACACCTTC.

The V gene is TRBV7-3, the J gene TRBJ2-4, with a tentative D call TRBD1 (6 bases). The end of the DNA aligns better with TRBJ2-7, so the J call may be wrong. Germline values: CDR1 SGHTA, CDR2 FQGTGA. CDR3 length: 14 residues. The CDR3 bases are TGTGCCAGCAGCAGGTCCGGGACAACCTACGAGCAGTACTTC. It specifies CASSRSGTTYEQYF.

V and J are TRBV28 and TRBJ1-2; 8 bases match TRBD1. V was clipped by 5 bases and J by 6 bases; unmatched bases: 20. Germline CDR1 and CDR2: MDHEN and SYDVKM. The CDR3 length is 18 residues. CDR3 in amino acids: CASSPTAYRGRKGDGYTF. The CDR3 nucleotides are TGTGCCAGCAGTCCCACCGCTTACAGGGGGAGGAAAGGGGATGGCTACACCTTC.

The chain carries TRBV6-2 or TRBV6-3 and TRBJ1-5; 7 bases agree with TRBD1. This CDR3 contains 14 residues. Germline CDR1 MNHEY, CDR2 SVGEGT. Trimming took 6 bases from V and 5 from J; bases not matched to a gene: 7. CDR3 DNA sequence: TGTGCCAGCAGGCACCGGGACAGTCATCAGCCCCAGCATTTT. It translates to CASRHRDSHQPQHF.

This clonotype has just a few counts. The rearrangement links TRBV29-1 to TRBJ2-1; TRBD2 is a possible D gene (5 bases). Per the germline V gene, CDR1 is SQVTM and CDR2 is ANQGSEA. CDR3 length equals 13 residues. V dropped 4 bases and J dropped 1 base, with 8 bases sitting between them. The CDR3 here is CSVVWRSYNEQFF. For the CDR3, the DNA is TGCAGCGTTGTCTGGAGGTCCTACAATGAGCAGTTCTTC.

This clonotype was observed once. The chain's CDR3 is CASSAREGALGNQPQHF. DNA for the CDR3: TGTGCCAGCAGTGCCCGAGAGGGGGCCCTTGGCAATCAGCCCCAGCATTTT. The rearrangement links TRBV27 to TRBJ1-5; TRBD1 agrees at 7 bases. Germline-derived CDR1 and CDR2 are MNHEY and SMNVEV (reference sequence). The CDR3 covers 17 residues. J lost 2 bases, V lost 5 bases, and 12 bases had no gene match.

This clonotype turned up a few times. This chain connects TRBV20-1 to TRBJ2-5; D is tentatively TRBD1 or TRBD2 (5 bases each). V was pared by 6 bases and J by 3 bases, with 17 bases between. The CDR3 is 14 residues long. CDR1 is DFQATT, CDR2 SNEGSKA, per germline (reference sequence). The CDR3 here is CSAARTRGKETQYF. The CDR3 DNA reads TGCAGTGCCGCGAGGACGAGGGGAAAAGAGACCCAGTACTTC.

The chain links TRBV20-1 to TRBJ2-7; 12 bases map to TRBD2. The J call may be incorrect, as the DNA end agrees better with TRBJ2-5. Germline CDR1 is DFQATT and CDR2 is SNEGSKA (reference sequence). The CDR3 consists of 16 residues. In DNA form, the CDR3 reads TGCAGTGCTAGATTTTCTAGCGGGAGGGCCGGGGAGACCCAGTACTTC. Its translation: CSARFSSGRAGETQYF.

On this clonotype: At one of its ends the junction is not consistent with the germline gene, which may arise from a read error. The J gene is TRBJ1-3, the V gene TRBV29-1, with D perhaps matching TRBD1 (5 bases). Germline V CDR1 and CDR2: SQVTM, ANQGSEA. This CDR3 spans 16 amino acids. The CDR3 DNA follows: TGCAGCGTTGAACGAGGGACCACGGGGGGTGGAAACACCATAGATTTT. Translated, it gives CSVERGTTGGGNTIDF.